This T cell receptor (beta chain) was identified in a study of blood T cells in healthy people across ages (dated by TCRdb to between 2014 and 2017). Background for the entire study: In model experiments, template switching captured roughly one uniquely barcoded TCR beta cDNA molecule for every two T cells. Two additional independent replicas of 1 million unique cDNA reads from the same blood draw were analyzed for two donors (one aged 18 to 30 and one aged 80 or older). To avoid experimental bias, donors of different ages were spread randomly across the sequencing lanes. Age-related changes in TCR beta repertoire diversity were measured in the study by deep sequencing normalized with unique cDNA molecular identifiers. The donors were split into four age groups: young (average roughly 15 years), middle-aged (around 40), aged (more than 55) and long-lived (approximately 80). Study-level results and caveats: Estimates of total diversity from one million sequenced T cells were regarded as lower bounds and underestimates. There was a strong correlation between observed TCR beta diversity and the percentage of naive T cells measured by flow cytometry. Since profiling was done on bulk unsorted PBMCs, naive and antigen-experienced compartments could not be conclusively compared. Because donor CMV infection status was unknown, age-related changes in expanded clonotypes were potentially confounded. Observed TCR beta diversity per million T cells fell roughly linearly with age, and a significant reduction was already apparent by age around 44. Compared with the aged group, the long-lived group had more naive CD4+ T cells, fewer expanded clones and increased TCR diversity, suggesting age selection.

Library method: 5' RACE. Instrument used: Illumina HiSeq 2500. A second PCR of about 7 to 12 cycles was performed with a sample-barcoded 5' primer and a J-beta primer mix. Each TCR beta cDNA molecule received a unique molecular identifier from a template-switch 5' adaptor carrying 12 random nucleotides. Each sample yielded at least 3 million CDR3-containing paired-end reads. First-strand cDNA was synthesized from all RNA with the Mint cDNA synthesis kit, primed by a TRBC-specific oligonucleotide. All cDNA was treated with uracil-DNA glycosylase and then went through a first 18-cycle PCR with the universal primers M1SS and BC2_uni_R. The original pipeline was this. Normalization of each sample was performed by random selection of 1 million high-quality reads, each carrying a distinct molecular identifier. Instead of being binned into consensus sequences, reads that shared molecular identifiers were thrown out. MiTCR, with a Q25 quality threshold and the strictest error-elimination algorithm, was used for CDR3 identification, clonotype clustering and error correction. A nonparametric unseen species model with Euler transformation was used to estimate a lower bound on total TCR beta diversity. TCRdb reworked the public reads: Q25 trimming with fastp, MiXCR clone assembly, productive beta chains retained. Rows are combined by CDR3 protein, so each entry shows the most common genes and DNA. Clone size and V and J calls follow TCRdb, not the original study. This sample lists some 1.4 million distinct CDR3 sequences; around 39% were detected once. 6.5% to 10% of the sample goes to the ten largest clones.

This clonotype has more than one count but fewer than ten. The antigen it recognizes is unknown. No qualities accompany the bases; no much larger clone lies one base away. Ends trimmed: V by 5 bases, J by 1 base; bases unmatched to a gene: 6. CDR1 SGHDN and CDR2 FVKESK were looked up in the germline V gene. Including the terminal cysteine and phenylalanine, the CDR3 comprises 15 residues. The kept DNA is CDR3 alone, 45 bases in frame from the first base. The 39 donors, aged roughly 6 to 95 years, were systemically healthy Caucasian individuals from Russia. About 10 milliliters of peripheral blood were drawn from each donor into EDTA-treated Vacutainer tubes. Ficoll-Paque density-gradient centrifugation was used to isolate PBMCs, with at least 6.5 million per sample. Trizol reagent was used to extract total RNA from PBMCs, with at least 6 micrograms per sample. For every donor, flow cytometry on a PBMC aliquot measured the percentage of naive CD45RAhigh/CD27high T cells.

This chain joins TRBV14 to TRBJ2-3; TRBD1 agrees with 7 junctional bases. This receptor was identified in a young woman in good health. Sequenced input: blood. CDR3 loop: CASSTTGQGTDTQYF. DNA sequence: TGTGCCAGCAGCACAACCGGACAGGGCACAGATACGCAGTATTTT.